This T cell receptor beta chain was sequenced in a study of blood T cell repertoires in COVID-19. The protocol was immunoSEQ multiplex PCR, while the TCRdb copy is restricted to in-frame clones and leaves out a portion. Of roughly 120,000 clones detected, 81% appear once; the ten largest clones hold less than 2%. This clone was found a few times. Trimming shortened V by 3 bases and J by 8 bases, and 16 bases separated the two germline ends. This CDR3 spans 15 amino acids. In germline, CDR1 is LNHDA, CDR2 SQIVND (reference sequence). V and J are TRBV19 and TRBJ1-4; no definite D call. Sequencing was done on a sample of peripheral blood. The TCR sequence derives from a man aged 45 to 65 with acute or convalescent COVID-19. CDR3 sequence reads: CASSINVPGSEKLFF. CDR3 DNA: TGTGCCAGTAGTATTAATGTCCCGGGGAGCGAAAAACTGTTTTTT.